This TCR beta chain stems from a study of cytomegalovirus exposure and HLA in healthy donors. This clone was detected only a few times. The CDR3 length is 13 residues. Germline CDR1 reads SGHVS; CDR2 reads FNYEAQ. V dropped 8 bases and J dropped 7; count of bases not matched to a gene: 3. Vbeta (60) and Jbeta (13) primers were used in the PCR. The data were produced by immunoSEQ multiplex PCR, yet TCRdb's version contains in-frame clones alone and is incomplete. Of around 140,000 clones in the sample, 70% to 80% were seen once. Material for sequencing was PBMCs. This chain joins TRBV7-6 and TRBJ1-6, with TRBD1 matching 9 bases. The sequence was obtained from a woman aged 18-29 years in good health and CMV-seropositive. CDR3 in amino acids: CASVTGGNSPLHF. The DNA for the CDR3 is TGTGCCAGCGTGACAGGGGGGAATTCACCCCTCCACTTT.